Listed below are T cell receptor beta chains from one sample, sequenced in a study of cytomegalovirus exposure and HLA in healthy donors. The assay was immunoSEQ multiplex PCR, and TCRdb's table has in-frame clones only and misses some. Of 97,000 or so clones in the sample, 85% to 95% were seen once. The sequencing input was PBMCs. These receptors were taken from a woman younger than 35 in good health and CMV-seronegative. The CDR3 runs from the conserved cysteine through the conserved F or W. D genes are given only for firm matches. A row's size may be missing; if present it is once, few, many or a size class.

j_call v_call d_call clone_size cdr3_nt cdr3_aa
TRBJ1-5 TRBV11-2 TRBD1 . TGTGCCAGCAGCCCTGGGGGGACAGGGGGCAATCAGCCCCAGCATTTT CASSPGGTGGNQPQHF
TRBJ2-7 TRBV4-3 . . TGCGCCAGCAGCGGGGGGAACTACGAGCAGTACTTC CASSGGNYEQYF
TRBJ2-2 TRBV19 TRBD1 . TGTGCCAGTAGTAGGTGGACAGGGGACACCGGGGAGCTGTTTTTT CASSRWTGDTGELFF
TRBJ2-7 TRBV18 . . TGTGCCAGCTCACCACCAGCCCTCTACGAGCAGTACTTC CASSPPALYEQYF
TRBJ2-1 TRBV10-2 . . TGCGCCAGCAGTGAGTCAGGCGGAGGGAGCGTTGTAGAGCAGTTCTTC CASSESGGGSVVEQFF
TRBJ2-6 TRBV6-1 TRBD2 . TGTGCCAGCAGTGAAGGGGGTAGGGAGGGCGCTGGGGCCAACGTCCTGACTTTC CASSEGGREGAGANVLTF
TRBJ2-1 TRBV6-5 TRBD2 . TGTGCCAGCAGTTACAGACTAGCGGGTGACAATGAGCAGTTCTTC CASSYRLAGDNEQFF
TRBJ2-5 TRBV7-8 . . TGTGCCAGCAGCTTAGTTAGTCGGCGGGAACAGTACTTC CASSLVSRREQYF
TRBJ2-7 TRBV6-5 . . TGTGCCAGCAGTTACGCGGGGGCGTCCTACGAGCAGTACTTC CASSYAGASYEQYF
TRBJ2-7 TRBV11-3 . . TGTGCCAGCAGCTTAAGGGAGCCAAGCTCCTACGAGCAGTACTTC CASSLREPSSYEQYF
TRBJ2-1 TRBV27 TRBD1 . TGTGCCAGCAGTTTCGTCCGGGACAGGGTCTACAATGAGCAGTTCTTC CASSFVRDRVYNEQFF
TRBJ2-1 TRBV5-1 . . TGCGCCAGCAGCCTTACGGACAGAGACAATGAGCAGTTCTTC CASSLTDRDNEQFF
TRBJ1-3 TRBV7-2 TRBD1 few TGTGCCAGCAGTGACAGGGGGCTTAACACCATATATTTT CASSDRGLNTIYF
TRBJ1-1 TRBV4-1 . . TGCGCCAGCAGCAAAAGCAAGGTAAAAGGTGAGGTTGGCACTGAAGCTTTCTTT CASSKSKVKGEVGTEAFF
TRBJ1-5 TRBV4-1 . few TGCGCCAGCAGCCAAGTAGGAGGGAGCAATCAGCCCCAGCATTTT CASSQVGGSNQPQHF
TRBJ2-7 TRBV6-5 TRBD2 . TGTGCCAGCAGCTGGACTAGCGAGTCCTACGAGCAGTACTTC CASSWTSESYEQYF
TRBJ2-7 TRBV7-9 TRBD2 . TGTGCCAGCAGCCGATTAGCGGGGGAGCCGGGGGAGCAGTACTTC CASSRLAGEPGEQYF
TRBJ2-3 TRBV7-2 TRBD2 . TGTGCCAGCAGGCCGACTAGCGGGCCACCAGGGATAGATACGCAGTATTTT CASRPTSGPPGIDTQYF
TRBJ1-1 TRBV9 TRBD1 . TGTGCCAGCAGCGTAGGTCCCGGGACAGGGTTCGGAGCTTTCTTT CASSVGPGTGFGAFF
TRBJ2-7 TRBV19 . . TGTGCCAGTAGTATAAGCCCCCAATCCTACGAGCAGTACTTC CASSISPQSYEQYF
TRBJ2-5 TRBV27 TRBD1 . TGTGCCAGCAGTTTATACGGGACAGGGTTAGAGACCCAGTACTTC CASSLYGTGLETQYF
TRBJ1-2 TRBV7-2 . . TGTGCCAGCAGCTTGACCGGAGCTAACTATGGCTACACCTTC CASSLTGANYGYTF
TRBJ2-6 TRBV7-8 . . TGTGCCAGCAGCTTAGTCATTTGGACAAACGTCCTGACTTTC CASSLVIWTNVLTF
TRBJ1-4 TRBV5-1 . . TGCGCCAGCAGCTTGGTCCTTGTGGGAGGGCCAGAGCATGAAAAACTGTTTTTT CASSLVLVGGPEHEKLFF
TRBJ2-3 TRBV19 . . TGTGCCAGTAGCCTTAGGGGGGGCGGGGATACGCAGTATTTT CASSLRGGGDTQYF
TRBJ1-4 TRBV5-5 . . TGTGCCAGCAGCTCCGGTGAGGGGGCAACTAATGAAAAACTGTTTTTT CASSSGEGATNEKLFF
TRBJ2-7 TRBV7-2 TRBD1 . TGTGCCAGCAGCTTAGCTGGGACAGGAACCTACGAGCAGTACTTC CASSLAGTGTYEQYF
TRBJ2-7 TRBV7-9 TRBD2 . TGTGCCAGCAGCTTAATGGGACTAGCTCTCGACGAGCAGTACTTC CASSLMGLALDEQYF
TRBJ2-1 TRBV21-1 . . TGTGCCAGCAGCAAAGCGCTTTCTAGCGGGGGGTTCAATGAGCAGTTCTTC CASSKALSSGGFNEQFF
TRBJ2-2 TRBV5-6 . . TGTGCCAGCAGCCTTTACACCGGGGAGCTGTTTTTT CASSLYTGELFF
TRBJ2-5 TRBV9 . . TGTGCCAGCAGCGTAGATAGCGGACTACAAGAGACCCAGTACTTC CASSVDSGLQETQYF
TRBJ1-4 TRBV5-6 . . TGTGCCAGCAGCCTCCCTCCGGGTGAAAAACTGTTTTTT CASSLPPGEKLFF
TRBJ2-3 TRBV5-1 TRBD2 . TGCGCCAGCAGCTCCGCGGGAGGCCAGGAAGATACGCAGTATTTT CASSSAGGQEDTQYF
TRBJ2-1 TRBV19 TRBD2 . TGTGCCAGTAGTATTCTAGCGGGAGTCTCATCCAATGAGCAGTTCTTC CASSILAGVSSNEQFF
TRBJ2-3 TRBV4-1 TRBD1 . TGCGCCAGCAGCCACGCGTCCAGGGGGCCTAGCACAGATACGCAGTATTTT CASSHASRGPSTDTQYF
TRBJ2-3 TRBV5-6 TRBD1 . TGTGCCAGCAGCTTGAGGGGGCCAAGCACAGATACGCAGTATTTT CASSLRGPSTDTQYF
TRBJ2-5 TRBV18 TRBD1 . TGTGCCAGCTCACCCTTGGGACAGGGGAAGCGAGAGACCCAGTACTTC CASSPLGQGKRETQYF
TRBJ2-5 TRBV10-3 . . TGTGCCATCAGGAACGGACTTGAAGGGGGGGGAGAGACCCAGTACTTC CAIRNGLEGGGETQYF
TRBJ2-2 TRBV7-9 TRBD2 . TGTGCCAGCAACTTAGGACTAGCGGGAATCCTTAACGGCGGGGAGCTGTTTTTT CASNLGLAGILNGGELFF
TRBJ1-2 TRBV9 TRBD1 . TGTGCCAGCAGCGTCGTCGGGACAGGGTTCTATGGCTACACCTTC CASSVVGTGFYGYTF
TRBJ2-7 TRBV6-5 TRBD1 . TGTGCCAGCAACCCCAGGGACAGGGTATCCGAGCAGTACTTC CASNPRDRVSEQYF
TRBJ2-1 TRBV2 TRBD2 . TGTGCCAGCAGAGAGGGACTAGTGGGCTCCTACAATGAGCAGTTCTTC CASREGLVGSYNEQFF
TRBJ1-5 TRBV7-2 . . TGTGCCAGCAGCGTGGGAGGGCAGGGCGGAAGTCAGCCCCAGCATTTT CASSVGGQGGSQPQHF
TRBJ2-7 TRBV6-5 TRBD1 few TGTGCCAGCAGTTTGTCCGGGACAGGGGGCTACGAGCAGTACTTC CASSLSGTGGYEQYF
TRBJ2-5 TRBV30 . . TGTGCCTGGCAGGAAGAGACCCAGTACTTC CAWQEETQYF
TRBJ2-7 TRBV4-2 TRBD2 few TGTGCCAGCGGACCGGGACTAGCGGCCTACGAGCAGTACTTC CASGPGLAAYEQYF
TRBJ1-1 TRBV13 TRBD1 . TGTGCCAGCAGCCAGGGCCCAGACAGGGTGACTGAGGCTTTCTTT CASSQGPDRVTEAFF